The clone carrying this TCR beta chain was seen only a few times. This sample was included in a study of blood T cell repertoires in COVID-19. Overall study context: Sites across the United States, Italy and Spain contributed samples from acute and convalescent COVID-19. Nucleic acid was either cDNA or gDNA, and it came from T cells, B-cell-depleted T cells, or PBMCs.

Original analysis: Amplification of reference gene primers was used by the study to estimate nucleated cell counts. Assay used: immunoSEQ multiplex PCR; TCRdb lists only in-frame clones, some missing. From that table come the V and J calls and clone size; the DNA was used to work out D and trimming. The repertoire has around 130,000 clones, around four fifths of them found once; the top ten carry around 10%. The material sequenced was peripheral blood. The TCR comes from a human donor in a cohort sampled during active COVID-19.

In DNA, the CDR3 is TGCGCCAGCAGCCAAGGGACCTGGGGCGAATCTGGAAACACCATATATTTT. It yields the protein CASSQGTWGESGNTIYF. The chain uses TRBV4-3 and TRBJ1-3; possibly TRBD1 for D (5 bases). The germline V gene encodes CDR1 LGHNA and CDR2 YSLEER. The CDR3 spans 17 residues. V was clipped by 1 base and J by 1 base, with 14 bases between them.